These T cell receptor beta chains were read from a single sample in a study of cytomegalovirus exposure and HLA in healthy donors. Assay: immunoSEQ multiplex PCR; the TCRdb copy retains only in-frame clones and omits some. This table holds tens of thousands of clones, 60% to 80% found once. Sample: PBMCs. The source of these receptors is a woman in her forties in good health and CMV-seronegative. The CDR3 runs from the conserved cysteine through the conserved F or W. D genes are given only for firm matches. Part of the rows lack a size; the others show once, few, many or a class for expanded clones.

TRBV25-1	TRBD1	TRBJ1-6	NA	CASSVGDRGRYSPPLHF	TGTGCCAGCAGTGTAGGAGACAGGGGGCGCTATTCTCCACCCCTCCACTTT
TRBV5-6	TRBD1	TRBJ2-1	NA	CASSSRDRWGNEQFF	TGTGCCAGCAGCAGCCGGGACAGGTGGGGCAATGAGCAGTTCTTC
TRBV27	TRBD1	TRBJ2-7	NA	CASSSIPLGDRGRYEQYF	TGTGCCAGCAGTTCAATCCCCCTCGGGGACAGGGGTCGCTACGAGCAGTACTTC
TRBV6-1	NA	TRBJ2-1	NA	CASRTGSSYNEQFF	TGTGCCAGCAGGACCGGGAGCTCCTACAATGAGCAGTTCTTC
TRBV29-1	NA	TRBJ2-2	NA	CSVQNTGELFF	TGCAGCGTTCAGAACACCGGGGAGCTGTTTTTT
TRBV10-3	NA	TRBJ1-5	NA	CAIKEVVDQPQHF	TGTGCCATCAAAGAAGTAGTCGATCAGCCCCAGCATTTT
TRBV4-2	TRBD1	TRBJ2-1	NA	CASSQDWGQGGEQFF	TGTGCCAGCAGCCAAGATTGGGGACAGGGAGGTGAGCAGTTCTTC
TRBV5-1	TRBD1	TRBJ2-2	NA	CASSPRDSSTGELFF	TGCGCCAGCAGCCCCCGGGACAGTTCAACCGGGGAGCTGTTTTTT
TRBV6-5	NA	TRBJ2-7	NA	CASSGPGGYRYEQYF	TGTGCCAGCAGTGGTCCGGGTGGCTATCGTTACGAGCAGTACTTC
TRBV5-1	NA	TRBJ2-2	NA	CASKWAGVDDGELFF	TGCGCCAGCAAATGGGCAGGGGTCGATGACGGGGAGCTGTTTTTT
TRBV4-3	TRBD1	TRBJ1-2	NA	CASSQDGTADYGYTF	TGCGCCAGCAGCCAAGATGGGACAGCGGACTATGGCTACACCTTC
TRBV7-2	TRBD2	TRBJ2-1	NA	CASSLAGGAGVPYNEQFF	TGTGCCAGCAGCTTGGCTGGAGGGGCGGGGGTCCCCTACAATGAGCAGTTCTTC
TRBV9	NA	TRBJ2-2	NA	CASREGLEGGELFF	TGTGCCAGCAGGGAGGGCCTTGAGGGCGGGGAGCTGTTTTTT
TRBV2	TRBD1	TRBJ1-1	NA	CASGDYRTTGRAFF	TGTGCCAGCGGAGACTACAGGACGACAGGGCGGGCTTTCTTT
TRBV7-9	TRBD1	TRBJ1-5	NA	CASSPDRGRLASNQPQNF	TGTGCCAGCAGCCCGGACAGGGGGAGGCTTGCGAGCAATCAGCCCCAGAATTTT
TRBV4-2	NA	TRBJ1-2	NA	CASSPRQATYGYTF	TGTGCCAGCAGCCCACGACAGGCAACTTATGGCTACACCTTC
TRBV4-1	NA	TRBJ2-3	few	CASSHLMSGVGTDTQYF	TGCGCCAGCAGCCATCTTATGTCGGGGGTTGGCACAGATACGCAGTATTTT
TRBV30	NA	TRBJ1-1	NA	CAWAPVGGEAFF	TGTGCCTGGGCCCCGGTCGGGGGTGAAGCTTTCTTT
TRBV11-2	TRBD2	TRBJ2-4	NA	CASSVPLGGGAKNIQYF	TGTGCCAGCAGCGTCCCACTGGGCGGGGGTGCCAAAAACATTCAGTACTTC
TRBV5-5	NA	TRBJ2-2	few	CASSRATGELFF	TGTGCCAGCAGCCGAGCTACCGGGGAGCTGTTTTTT
TRBV5-1	NA	TRBJ1-1	NA	CASSVPGAMNTEAFF	TGCGCCAGCAGCGTCCCTGGGGCGATGAACACTGAAGCTTTCTTT
TRBV6-5	NA	TRBJ2-7	NA	CASSSYPGRAYEQYF	TGTGCCAGCAGTTCCTATCCCGGGAGAGCCTACGAGCAGTACTTC
TRBV9	NA	TRBJ2-7	few	CASSVAPSNEQYF	TGTGCCAGCAGCGTGGCCCCTTCCAACGAGCAGTACTTC
TRBV6-6	NA	TRBJ2-1	many	CAIVDSSNEQFF	TGTGCCATCGTGGACAGTTCCAATGAGCAGTTCTTC
TRBV11-2	NA	TRBJ2-2	NA	CASSSERGELFF	TGTGCCAGCAGCTCTGAGAGAGGGGAGCTGTTTTTT
TRBV5-4	TRBD2	TRBJ2-5	NA	CASSLGLAGQETQYF	TGTGCCAGCAGCTTGGGACTAGCGGGGCAAGAGACCCAGTACTTC
TRBV5-6	NA	TRBJ2-7	NA	CASRSRERYEQYF	TGTGCCAGCAGATCCCGGGAGCGCTACGAGCAGTACTTC
TRBV7-9	TRBD1	TRBJ1-5	NA	CASSLGQVPSNQPQNF	TGTGCCAGCAGCCTTGGACAGGTACCTAGCAATCAGCCCCAGAATTTT
TRBV19	NA	TRBJ1-3	NA	CASSISGGVGSGNTIYF	TGTGCCAGTAGTATAAGTGGAGGGGTCGGCTCTGGAAACACCATATATTTT
TRBV30	TRBD2	TRBJ2-5	once	CAWSIAGRETQYF	TGTGCCTGGAGCATAGCGGGGAGAGAGACCCAGTACTTC
TRBV28	TRBD2	TRBJ2-1	NA	CASSLAGTSYEQFF	TGTGCCAGCAGTCTCGCCGGGACTAGCTATGAGCAGTTCTTC
TRBV7-7	TRBD2	TRBJ2-2	NA	CASSRERGGTGELFF	TGTGCTAGCAGCCGGGAGCGGGGGGGCACCGGGGAGCTGTTTTTT
TRBV9	TRBD1	TRBJ2-2	NA	CASSVQGEITGELFF	TGTGCCAGCAGCGTTCAGGGGGAGATTACCGGGGAGCTGTTTTTT
TRBV10-2	NA	TRBJ2-4	NA	CASSEGSREQNIQYF	TGCGCCAGCAGTGAAGGGAGCAGAGAGCAAAACATTCAGTACTTC
TRBV9	NA	TRBJ2-1	NA	CASSVATSYNEQFF	TGTGCCAGCAGCGTAGCTACCTCCTACAATGAGCAGTTCTTC
TRBV6-5	TRBD2	TRBJ2-3	few	CASSSSGGAADTQYF	TGTGCCAGCAGTTCCAGCGGGGGGGCCGCAGATACGCAGTATTTT